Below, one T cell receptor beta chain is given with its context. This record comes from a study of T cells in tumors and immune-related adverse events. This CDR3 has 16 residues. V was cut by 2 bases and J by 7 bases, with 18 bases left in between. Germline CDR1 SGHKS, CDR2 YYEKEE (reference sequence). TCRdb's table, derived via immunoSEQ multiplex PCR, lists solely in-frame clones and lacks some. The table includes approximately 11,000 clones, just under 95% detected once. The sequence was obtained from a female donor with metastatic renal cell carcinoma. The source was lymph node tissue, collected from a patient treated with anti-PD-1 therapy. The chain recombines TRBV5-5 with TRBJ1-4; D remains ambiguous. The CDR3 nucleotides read TGTGCCAGCAGCTTACTGGTTGCCGGGGTAGGTGAAAAACTGTTTTTT. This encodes CASSLLVAGVGEKLFF.